These 8 T cell receptor beta chains originate from one sample sequenced in a study of CD8 T cells in Susac syndrome. With random hexamers, reverse transcription was performed on about 0.5 to 1 ug of RNA. TCRdb independently ran MiXCR on the immunoSEQ multiplex PCR reads; one entry per CDR3 protein. The table lists more than 110,000 distinct CDR3 sequences, approximately 95% of them singletons. The sample comprised CD8+ T cells from PBMCs. The receptors were sampled from a human donor in good health.

V is TRBV4-3 and J is TRBJ2-7, with 7 positions matching TRBD2. There are 17 residues in the CDR3. The V gene's germline CDR1 is LGHNA and CDR2 YSLEER. Germline trimming cut 0 bases from V and 4 bases from J; bases unmatched to any gene: 12. DNA of the CDR3: TGCGCCAGCAGCCAAGATCCTCCGGCGGGAGTTTGGTACGAGCAGTACTTC. Amino acid sequence: CASSQDPPAGVWYEQYF.

The chain has TRBV20-1 and TRBJ2-3; TRBD2 might be the D (6 bases). The CDR3 loop spans 15 amino acids. Germline V gene sequence: CDR1 DFQATT, CDR2 SNEGSKA (reference sequence). V gave up 2 bases and J gave up 2 bases, with 14 bases separating them. The CDR3 sequence: CSARRWASDTDTQYF. The CDR3 DNA sequence: TGCAGTGCTAGAAGGTGGGCTAGCGACACAGATACGCAGTATTTT.

This chain uses TRBV6-5 with TRBJ2-3; TRBD1 aligns across 10 bases. J lost 0 bases, V lost 4 bases, and 1 base had no gene match. Per germline, CDR1 MNHEY and CDR2 SVGAGI. The CDR3 spans 15 residues. CDR3 DNA: TGTGCCAGCAGTTTGGGACAGGGGAGCACAGATACGCAGTATTTT. Protein: CASSLGQGSTDTQYF.

The chain recombines TRBV18 with TRBJ2-7, with D possibly being TRBD2 (5 bases). The CDR3 runs to 14 residues. V was cut by 1 base and J by 4 bases, with 11 bases left in between. Per germline, CDR1 KGHSH and CDR2 LQKENI. In DNA, the CDR3 is TGTGCCAGCTCACCACGAGGGAGAGCTTACGAGCAGTACTTC. Translating it yields CASSPRGRAYEQYF.

The CDR3 loop is CASSQDSGLGIAKNIQYF. The CDR3 DNA reads TGTGCCAGCAGCCAAGACTCAGGGCTAGGGATAGCCAAAAACATTCAGTACTTC. This chain links TRBV4-2 with TRBJ2-4, with a weak D call TRBD1 (5 bases). V was trimmed by 0 bases and J by 0 bases, leaving 15 bases between them. This CDR3 spans 18 amino acids. Germline loops: CDR1 LGHNA, CDR2 YNFKEQ.

The V call is TRBV12-3 or TRBV12-4, the J call TRBJ2-1; no definite D call. Trimming removed 4 bases at V and 6 bases at J, with 13 bases between. The CDR3 covers 14 residues. This CDR3 is CASSSPGRVNEQFF. CDR3 DNA sequence: TGTGCCAGCAGTTCTCCGGGTAGGGTCAATGAGCAGTTCTTC.

This clonotype was found a few times. The V and J genes are TRBV29-1 and TRBJ2-1; D not resolved. V was pared by 2 bases and J by 4 bases, with 12 bases between. CDR3 length equals 14 residues. Germline values: CDR1 SQVTM, CDR2 ANQGSEA. The CDR3 protein is CSVEWTAVYNEQFF. The CDR3 nucleotides are TGCAGCGTTGAATGGACGGCAGTTTACAATGAGCAGTTCTTC.

This clonotype showed up just a few times. The chain is built from TRBV6-1 and TRBJ2-1; TRBD2 matches at 10 bases. Germline values: CDR1 MNHNS, CDR2 SASEGT. After removal of 8 bases from V and 6 bases from J, the junction contained 7 bases not matched to a gene. The CDR3 totals 14 residues. This CDR3 is CASSPSGRANEQFF. For the CDR3, the DNA is TGTGCCAGCTCCCCCAGCGGGAGGGCCAATGAGCAGTTCTTC.